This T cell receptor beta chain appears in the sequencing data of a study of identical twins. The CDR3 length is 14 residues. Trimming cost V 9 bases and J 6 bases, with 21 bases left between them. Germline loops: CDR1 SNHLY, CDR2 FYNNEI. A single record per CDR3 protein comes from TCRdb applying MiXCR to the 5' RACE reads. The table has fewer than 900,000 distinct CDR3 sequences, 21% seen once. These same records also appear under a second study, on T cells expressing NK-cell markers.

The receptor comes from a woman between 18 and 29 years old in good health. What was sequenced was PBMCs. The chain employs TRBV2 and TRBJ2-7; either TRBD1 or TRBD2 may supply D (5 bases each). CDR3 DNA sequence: TGTGCCAGGGACATCCAACTAGGTGGGAGCGAGCAGTACTTC. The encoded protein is CARDIQLGGSEQYF.